This paragraph reports one T cell receptor (beta chain). This clone was detected once. This receptor's antigen is unknown. Nothing much larger sits one base from this clone, and base qualities are not available. TCRbeta CDR3 regions were amplified from genomic DNA by means of the immunoSEQ Assay, a bias-controlled multiplex PCR. Per the source publication's procedure: The number of nucleated cells in each sample was estimated by amplification of reference gene primers within the assay. To quantify the absolute abundance of each unique TCRbeta CDR3 rearrangement, sequence reads were collapsed and filtered. For each sample, productive Simpson clonality was calculated by taking the square root of Simpson's diversity index across productive rearrangements. TCRdb stores this immuneACCESS table with in-frame sequences only. Part of the clones is absent; in the studies checked, under half of the shortfall reflects unresolved V genes, and no reason is known for the rest. V and J calls and clone size are as listed in that table; D and trimming were resolved from the DNA. The sample table lists some 72,000 clones, 70% to 90% of them with a count of one. The top ten clonotypes cover approximately 4.2% of the sample.

As encoded in the germline V gene (reference sequence), CDR1 is MNHEY while CDR2 is SMNVEV. The germline ends are 32 bases apart after V is trimmed by 5 bases and J by 0 bases. The CDR3 sequence holds 22 residues, the cysteine and phenylalanine included. The DNA shown is the 66-base CDR3, in frame from base 1. This specimen belongs to a study of blood T cell repertoires in COVID-19 (dated by TCRdb to 2019 to 2021). About the investigation overall: Samples from collaborators originated in the United States, Italy and Spain and spanned both the acute and convalescent phases of COVID-19. Subjects who had been exposed to COVID-19, were actively infected with it, or had recovered from it provided the deeply sampled blood TCRbeta repertoires that made up the dataset. Samples were obtained from the ongoing ImmuneRACE study (first 160 participants) and from 950 to 1,500 subjects provided by 6 global collaborators. Nearly every sample came with metadata listing a de-identified subject ID, COVID-19 status, age in years and sex. Where available, HLA class I and class II types were obtained from metadata supplied by the sample provider rather than from assay-based typing. The prospective study material was composed of cDNA or gDNA derived from T cells, B-cell-depleted T cells, or PBMCs. The repertoires were released in a freely available public database intended as a resource for research on the immune response to SARS-CoV-2. The study at large found these results: How much clinical and demographic metadata was included differed by source and by participant, and the metadata was provided uncurated.

The collaborating institutions used their own protocols to collect whole blood in K2EDTA tubes. For TCRbeta analysis, collaborator samples were shipped as frozen whole blood, as isolated PBMCs, or as DNA extracted from either sample type. The sample comprised peripheral blood. This TCR was recovered from a man over 45 with active COVID-19. Recombination linked TRBV27 to TRBJ1-3; possibly the D gene is TRBD1, per 6 matching bases. The DNA sequence is TGTGCCAGCAGTCGCGTCCCTTATTTAAGCGGATGGGGGCAGGACTCTGGAAACACCATATATTTT. Translation gives CASSRVPYLSGWGQDSGNTIYF.